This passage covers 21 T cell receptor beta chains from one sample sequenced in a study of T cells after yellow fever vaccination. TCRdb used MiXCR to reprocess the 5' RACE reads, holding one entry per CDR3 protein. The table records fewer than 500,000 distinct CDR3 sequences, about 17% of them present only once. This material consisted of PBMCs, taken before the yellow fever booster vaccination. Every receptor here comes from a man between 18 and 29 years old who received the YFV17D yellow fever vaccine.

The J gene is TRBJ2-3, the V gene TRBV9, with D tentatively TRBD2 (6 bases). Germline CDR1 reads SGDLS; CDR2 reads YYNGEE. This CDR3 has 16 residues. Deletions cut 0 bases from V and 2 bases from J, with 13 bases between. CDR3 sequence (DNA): TGTGCCAGCAGCGTAGCTGGGCCGGGGGACACAGATACGCAGTATTTT. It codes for CASSVAGPGDTDTQYF.

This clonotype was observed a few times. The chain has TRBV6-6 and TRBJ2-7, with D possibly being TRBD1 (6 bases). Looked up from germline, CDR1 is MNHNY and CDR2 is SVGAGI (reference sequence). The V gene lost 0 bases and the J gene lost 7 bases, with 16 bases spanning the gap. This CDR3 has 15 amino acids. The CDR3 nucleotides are TGTGCCAGCAGTTACTCGAAATACAGGGAAGGGGAGCAGTACTTC. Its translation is CASSYSKYREGEQYF.

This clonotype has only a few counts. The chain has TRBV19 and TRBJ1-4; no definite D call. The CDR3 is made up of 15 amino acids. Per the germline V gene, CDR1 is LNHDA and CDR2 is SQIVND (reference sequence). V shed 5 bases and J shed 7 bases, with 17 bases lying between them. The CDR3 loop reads CASSSPGGWTEKLFF. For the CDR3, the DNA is TGTGCCAGTAGTTCTCCGGGAGGGTGGACTGAAAAACTGTTTTTT.

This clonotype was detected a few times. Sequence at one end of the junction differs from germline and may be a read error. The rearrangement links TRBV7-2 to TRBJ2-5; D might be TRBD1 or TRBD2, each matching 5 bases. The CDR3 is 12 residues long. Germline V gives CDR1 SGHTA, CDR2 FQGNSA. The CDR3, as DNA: TGTGCCAGCAGCGCCCTGGGGGAGACCCGGTACTTC. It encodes CASSALGETRYF.

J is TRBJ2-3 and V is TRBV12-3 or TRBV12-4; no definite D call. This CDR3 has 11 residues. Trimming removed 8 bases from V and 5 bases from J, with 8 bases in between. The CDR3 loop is CASRTRDTQYF. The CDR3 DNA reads TGTGCCAGCCGGACCAGAGATACGCAGTATTTT.

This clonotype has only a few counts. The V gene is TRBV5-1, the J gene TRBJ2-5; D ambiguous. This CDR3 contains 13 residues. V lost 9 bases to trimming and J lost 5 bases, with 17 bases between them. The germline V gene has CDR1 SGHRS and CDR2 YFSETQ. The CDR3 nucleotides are TGCGCCACCAGAACGGCCCCGGCGGAGACCCAGTACTTC. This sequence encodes CATRTAPAETQYF.

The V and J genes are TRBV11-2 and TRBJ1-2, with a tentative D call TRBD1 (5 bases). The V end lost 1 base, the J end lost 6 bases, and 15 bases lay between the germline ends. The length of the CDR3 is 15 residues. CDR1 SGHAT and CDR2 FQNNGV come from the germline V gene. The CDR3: CASSLAQGMRHGYTF. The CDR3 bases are TGTGCCAGCAGCTTAGCGCAGGGTATGCGGCATGGCTACACCTTC.

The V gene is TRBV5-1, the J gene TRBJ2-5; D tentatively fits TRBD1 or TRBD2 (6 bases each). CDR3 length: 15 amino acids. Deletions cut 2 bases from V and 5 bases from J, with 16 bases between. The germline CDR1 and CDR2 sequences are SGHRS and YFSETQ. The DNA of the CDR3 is TGCGCCAGCAGCTTCGGGGGCGTGCGTGGGGAGACCCAGTACTTC. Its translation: CASSFGGVRGETQYF.

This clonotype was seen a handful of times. In nucleotides, the CDR3 is TGCGCCAGCAGCCCCCCGGCGGGGGGGCAAGATACGCAGTATTTT. Protein product: CASSPPAGGQDTQYF. This chain joins TRBV5-1 and TRBJ2-3, with TRBD2 matching 9 bases. The CDR3 sequence is 15 residues long. Germline V gene lookup returns CDR1 SGHRS and CDR2 YFSETQ. Trimming at V came to 4 bases and at J to 5 bases, leaving 8 bases not matched to a gene.

The CDR3, as DNA: TGTGCCACCAGTGATCGGAGTCTCAGCACAGATACGCAGTATTTT. Protein sequence: CATSDRSLSTDTQYF. The chain combines TRBV24-1 with TRBJ2-3; D remains ambiguous. The germline gives CDR1 KGHDR, CDR2 SFDVKD. The CDR3 is made up of 15 amino acids. With 3 bases removed from V and 0 bases from J, the gap between germline ends came to 9 bases.

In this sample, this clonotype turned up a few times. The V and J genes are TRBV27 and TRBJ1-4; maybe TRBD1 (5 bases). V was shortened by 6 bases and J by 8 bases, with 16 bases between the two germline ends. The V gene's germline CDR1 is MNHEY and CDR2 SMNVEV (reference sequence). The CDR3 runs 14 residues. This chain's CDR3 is CASSFRGIREKLFF. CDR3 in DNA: TGTGCCAGCAGCTTTCGGGGGATTCGGGAAAAACTGTTTTTT. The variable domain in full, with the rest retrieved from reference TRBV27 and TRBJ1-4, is EAQVTQNPRYLITVTGKKLTVTCSQNMNHEYMSWYRQDPGLGLRQIYYSMNVEVTDKGDVPEGYKVSRKEKRNFPLILESPSPNQTSLYFCASSFRGIREKLFFGSGTQLSVL.

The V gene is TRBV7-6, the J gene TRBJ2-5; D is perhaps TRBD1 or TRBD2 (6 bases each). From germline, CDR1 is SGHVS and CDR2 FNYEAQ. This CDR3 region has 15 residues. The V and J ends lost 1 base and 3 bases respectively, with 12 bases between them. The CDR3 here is CASSLGGGTKETQYF. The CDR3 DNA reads TGTGCCAGCAGCTTAGGGGGCGGGACAAAAGAGACCCAGTACTTC.

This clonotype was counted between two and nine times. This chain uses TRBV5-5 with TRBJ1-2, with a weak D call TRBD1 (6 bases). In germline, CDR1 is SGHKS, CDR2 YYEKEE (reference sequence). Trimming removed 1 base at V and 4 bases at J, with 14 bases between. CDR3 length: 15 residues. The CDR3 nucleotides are TGTGCCAGCAGCTTGACTTCGGTAGGGGGCTATGGCTACACCTTC. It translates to CASSLTSVGGYGYTF. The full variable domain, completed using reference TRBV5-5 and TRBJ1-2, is DAGVTQSPTHLIKTRGQQVTLRCSPISGHKSVSWYQQVLGQGPQFIFQYYEKEERGRGNFPDRFSARQFPNYSSELNVNALLLGDSALYLCASSLTSVGGYGYTFGSGTRLTVV.

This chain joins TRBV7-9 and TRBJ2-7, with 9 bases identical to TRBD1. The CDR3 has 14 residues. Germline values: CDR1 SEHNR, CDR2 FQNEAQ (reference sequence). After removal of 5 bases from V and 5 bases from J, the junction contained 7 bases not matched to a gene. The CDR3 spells CASSPKGQGNEQYF. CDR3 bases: TGTGCCAGCAGCCCTAAGGGACAGGGCAACGAGCAGTACTTC.

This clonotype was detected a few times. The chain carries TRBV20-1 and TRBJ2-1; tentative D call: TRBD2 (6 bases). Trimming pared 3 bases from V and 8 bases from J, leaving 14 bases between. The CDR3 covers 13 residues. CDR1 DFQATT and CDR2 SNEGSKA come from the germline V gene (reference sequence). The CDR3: CSASNGGFDEQFF. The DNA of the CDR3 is TGCAGTGCTAGTAATGGGGGGTTCGATGAGCAGTTCTTC.

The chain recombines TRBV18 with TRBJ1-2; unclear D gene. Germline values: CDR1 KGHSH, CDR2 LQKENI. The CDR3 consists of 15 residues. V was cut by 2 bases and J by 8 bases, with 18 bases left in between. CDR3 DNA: TGTGCCAGCTCACCAGAACTCACGGGGAAAAGAGGCTACACCTTC. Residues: CASSPELTGKRGYTF.

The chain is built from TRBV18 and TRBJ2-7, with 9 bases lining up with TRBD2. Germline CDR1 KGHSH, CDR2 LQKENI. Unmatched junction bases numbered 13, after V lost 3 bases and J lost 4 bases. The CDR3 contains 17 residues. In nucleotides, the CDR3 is TGTGCCAGCTCACCCGTTAGCGGGGGATTTTCTACTTACGAGCAGTACTTC. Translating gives CASSPVSGGFSTYEQYF.

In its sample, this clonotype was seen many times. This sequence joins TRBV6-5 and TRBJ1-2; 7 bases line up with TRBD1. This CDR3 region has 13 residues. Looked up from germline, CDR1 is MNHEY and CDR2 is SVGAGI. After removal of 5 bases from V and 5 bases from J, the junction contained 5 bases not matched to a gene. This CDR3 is CASSPTGVYGYTF. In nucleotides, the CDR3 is TGTGCCAGCAGTCCTACAGGGGTGTATGGCTACACCTTC.

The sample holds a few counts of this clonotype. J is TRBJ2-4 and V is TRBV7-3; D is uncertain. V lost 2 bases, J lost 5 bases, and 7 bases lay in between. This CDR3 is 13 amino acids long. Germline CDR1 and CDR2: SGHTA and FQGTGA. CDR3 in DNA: TGTGCCAGCAGCTTAGAACCTCAAAACATTCAGTACTTC. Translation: CASSLEPQNIQYF.

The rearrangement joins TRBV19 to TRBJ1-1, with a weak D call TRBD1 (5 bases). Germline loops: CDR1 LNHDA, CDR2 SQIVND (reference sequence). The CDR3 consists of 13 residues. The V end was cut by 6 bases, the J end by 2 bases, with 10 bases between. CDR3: CASSRAENTEAFF. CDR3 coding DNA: TGTGCCAGTAGCAGGGCGGAAAACACTGAAGCTTTCTTT.

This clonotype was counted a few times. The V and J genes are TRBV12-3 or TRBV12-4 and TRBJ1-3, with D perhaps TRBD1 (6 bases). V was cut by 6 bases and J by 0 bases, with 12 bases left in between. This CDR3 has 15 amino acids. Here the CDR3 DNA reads TGTGCCAGCAGACGGACAGCTGTCTCTGGAAACACCATATATTTT. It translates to CASRRTAVSGNTIYF.